The T cell receptor (beta chain) described here comes from a study of blood T cell repertoires in COVID-19. The method was immunoSEQ multiplex PCR; TCRdb's version includes in-frame clones alone and lacks a portion of them. The sample has fewer than 70,000 clones, over 75% seen once. This CDR3 contains 15 residues. V lost 3 bases and J lost 2, with 14 bases in between. Germline-derived CDR1 and CDR2 are SGDLS and YYNGEE. Material: peripheral blood. The sequence was obtained from a man aged 50 to 59 with acute or convalescent COVID-19. The chain has TRBV9 and TRBJ1-1; D may be TRBD1 (5 bases). The CDR3 reads CASSDNDDSNTEAFF. In DNA form, the CDR3 reads TGTGCCAGCAGCGATAACGACGACAGCAACACTGAAGCTTTCTTT.